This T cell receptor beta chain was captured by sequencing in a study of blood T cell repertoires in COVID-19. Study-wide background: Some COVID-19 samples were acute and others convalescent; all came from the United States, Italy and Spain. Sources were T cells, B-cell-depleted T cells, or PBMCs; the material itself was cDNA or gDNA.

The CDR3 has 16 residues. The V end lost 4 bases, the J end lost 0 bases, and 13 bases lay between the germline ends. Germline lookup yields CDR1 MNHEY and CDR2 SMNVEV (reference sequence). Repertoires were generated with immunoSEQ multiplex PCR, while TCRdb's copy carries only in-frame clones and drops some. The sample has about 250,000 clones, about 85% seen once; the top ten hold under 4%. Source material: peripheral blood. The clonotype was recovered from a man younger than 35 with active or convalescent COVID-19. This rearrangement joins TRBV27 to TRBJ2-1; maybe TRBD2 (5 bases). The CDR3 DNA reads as TGTGCCAGCAGTTCCCGAGCGGTGCCCTCCTACAATGAGCAGTTCTTC. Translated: CASSSRAVPSYNEQFF.